The next 25 T cell receptor beta chains were all read from a single sample in a study of control samples from healthy donors and cancer patients. Data came from immunoSEQ multiplex PCR; TCRdb stores just in-frame clones and leaves some out. The sample records some 140,000 clones, around 95% being singletons. Source material: blood. The receptors here all came from a man aged 35 to 55 in good health.

V gene TRBV5-1 combines with J gene TRBJ1-1; D is undetermined. From germline, CDR1 is SGHRS and CDR2 YFSETQ. CDR3 length: 13 amino acids. V was cut by 0 bases and J by 1 base, with 4 bases left in between. This CDR3 is CASSLDRNTEAFF. CDR3 coding DNA: TGCGCCAGCAGCTTGGACAGGAACACTGAAGCTTTCTTT.

J is TRBJ2-3 and V is TRBV15; D might be TRBD2 (5 bases). Germline V lookup: CDR1 LNHNV, CDR2 YYDKDF (reference sequence). V gave up 0 bases and J gave up 5 bases, with 9 bases separating them. There are 14 residues in the CDR3. The CDR3 sequence is CATSRDLGRDTQYF. For the CDR3, the DNA is TGTGCCACCAGCAGAGATCTGGGGAGAGATACGCAGTATTTT.

The V call is TRBV6-5, the J call TRBJ2-7, with D uncertain. The CDR3 totals 14 residues. Germline CDR1 and CDR2: MNHEY and SVGAGI. V dropped 3 bases and J dropped 0 bases, with 9 bases sitting between them. CDR3 in DNA: TGTGCCAGCAGTTATGAAGGATCCTCCTACGAGCAGTACTTC. Its translation: CASSYEGSSYEQYF.

This chain connects TRBV28 to TRBJ2-3; TRBD1 matches 10 bases. V lost 1 base and J lost 1; bases outside the gene matches: 2. Germline CDR1 is MDHEN and CDR2 is SYDVKM. The CDR3 is 16 amino acids. The CDR3 here is CASSLLGTGGTDTQYF. In DNA, the CDR3 is TGTGCCAGCAGTTTATTGGGGACAGGGGGCACAGATACGCAGTATTTT.

The chain links TRBV30 to TRBJ1-3; D unclear. With 4 bases removed from V and 0 bases from J, the gap between germline ends came to 10 bases. The germline V gene encodes CDR1 GTSNPN and CDR2 SVGIG (reference sequence). CDR3 length equals 14 residues. The CDR3 DNA reads TGTGCCTGGAATCCCCATATCTCTGGAAACACCATATATTTT. It is translated as CAWNPHISGNTIYF.

The rearrangement uses TRBV5-8 and TRBJ1-5; 9 bases line up with TRBD1. Trimming took 4 bases from V and 3 from J; bases not matched to a gene: 5. From germline, CDR1 is SGHTS and CDR2 YDEGEE. This CDR3 spans 15 amino acids. The CDR3 is CASSTDRGSNQPQHF. CDR3 in DNA: TGTGCCAGCAGCACGGACAGGGGCTCCAATCAGCCCCAGCATTTT.

V is TRBV28 and J is TRBJ1-5; D uncertain. The CDR3 has 15 amino acids. Deletions cut 6 bases from V and 6 bases from J, with 18 bases between. Germline CDR1 and CDR2: MDHEN and SYDVKM. The CDR3 DNA sequence: TGTGCCAGCAGCCGTACGGGATCCTACCTTCAGCCCCAGCATTTT. Its translation is CASSRTGSYLQPQHF.

In this sample, this clone turned up once. The CDR3 loop is CSVVPTGVQETQYF. CDR3 DNA sequence: TGCAGCGTTGTCCCGACAGGGGTCCAAGAGACCCAGTACTTC. The V call is TRBV29-1, the J call TRBJ2-5; TRBD1 agrees at 8 bases. This CDR3 has 14 amino acids. The V and J ends lost 4 bases and 1 base, in that order; junction bases with no gene match: 5. The germline V gene has CDR1 SQVTM and CDR2 ANQGSEA.

The chain employs TRBV9 and TRBJ2-1; the D gene is possibly TRBD2 (6 bases). Trimming pared 3 bases from V and 0 bases from J, leaving 13 bases between. Per germline, CDR1 SGDLS and CDR2 YYNGEE. The CDR3 is made up of 16 amino acids. The CDR3 DNA follows: TGTGCCAGCAGCGCCTACAGGAGGGACTCCTACAATGAGCAGTTCTTC. It codes for CASSAYRRDSYNEQFF.

This chain connects TRBV2 to TRBJ2-1, with 8 positions matching TRBD2. The CDR3 length is 16 residues. The germline CDR1 and CDR2 sequences are SNHLY and FYNNEI. V trimming: 2 bases; J trimming: 6 bases; junction bases outside the gene matches: 9. The CDR3 sequence: CASSESGGLGSNEQFF. Written as DNA, the CDR3 is TGTGCCAGCAGTGAAAGTGGGGGACTAGGATCCAATGAGCAGTTCTTC.

The gene calls are TRBV3-1 (or the pseudogene TRBV3-2) and TRBJ1-1, with D uncertain. This CDR3 comprises 15 residues. Germline CDR1 is LGHDT and CDR2 is YNNKEL (reference sequence). V shed 1 base and J shed 0 bases, with 9 bases lying between them. CDR3 DNA: TGTGCCAGCAGCCAAGTACTGGGGATGAACACTGAAGCTTTCTTT. This translates into CASSQVLGMNTEAFF.

CDR3 protein: CASSQDSNQPQHF. CDR3 nucleotides: TGTGCCAGCAGCCAAGATAGCAATCAGCCCCAGCATTTT. The J gene is TRBJ1-5, the V gene TRBV3-1 (or the pseudogene TRBV3-2); D gene ambiguous. Trimming cost V 0 bases and J 0 bases, with 0 bases left between them. The germline V gene has CDR1 LGHDT and CDR2 YNNKEL (reference sequence). CDR3 length equals 13 residues.

The rearrangement links TRBV28 to TRBJ1-5; D gene ambiguous. Per germline, CDR1 MDHEN and CDR2 SYDVKM. The length of the CDR3 is 14 residues. Trimming took 3 bases from V and 3 from J, leaving 9 bases between them. The CDR3 nucleotides are TGTGCCAGCAGTTTGTCCCCCCCCAATCAGCCCCAGCATTTT. Protein sequence: CASSLSPPNQPQHF.

The chain is built from TRBV9 and TRBJ2-7, with 8 bases aligning to TRBD1. The CDR3 is made up of 14 amino acids. V dropped 4 bases and J dropped 5; count of bases not matched to a gene: 8. Germline values: CDR1 SGDLS, CDR2 YYNGEE. The CDR3 loop is CASSPPDRVDEQYF. CDR3 nucleotides: TGTGCCAGCAGCCCCCCGGACAGGGTCGACGAGCAGTACTTC.

This chain uses TRBV7-9 with TRBJ2-7, with 10 bases fitting TRBD1. This CDR3 region has 16 residues. CDR1 is SEHNR and CDR2 is FQNEAQ in the germline V gene (reference sequence). The V and J ends lost 4 bases and 5 bases, in that order; junction bases with no gene match: 11. CDR3 in DNA: TGTGCCAGCAGCTCCACACTCCGGGACAGGGGCCACGAGCAGTACTTC. Translation gives CASSSTLRDRGHEQYF.

This chain connects TRBV3-1 (or the pseudogene TRBV3-2) to TRBJ2-3; D is possibly TRBD1 (6 bases). Germline V CDR1 and CDR2: LGHDT, YNNKEL (reference sequence). Trimming pared 4 bases from V and 2 bases from J, leaving 19 bases between. The CDR3 runs to 17 residues. CDR3 loop: CASSRTGQRFSTDTQYF. In DNA form, the CDR3 reads TGTGCCAGCAGCCGGACCGGACAGCGCTTTTCCACAGATACGCAGTATTTT.

J is TRBJ2-3 and V is TRBV30; possibly TRBD1 or TRBD2 for D (6 bases each). The germline V gene encodes CDR1 GTSNPN and CDR2 SVGIG (reference sequence). V was pared by 3 bases and J by 2 bases, with 12 bases between. This CDR3 region has 14 residues. As DNA, the CDR3 is TGTGCCTGGAGGCCTGGGGGGCACACAGATACGCAGTATTTT. It specifies CAWRPGGHTDTQYF.

The chain combines TRBV5-1 with TRBJ1-1, with D perhaps matching TRBD1 (5 bases). V lost 2 bases and J 1 base, leaving 9 bases between the germline ends. This CDR3 region has 14 residues. Germline CDR1 reads SGHRS; CDR2 reads YFSETQ. The CDR3 is CASSFQGPNTEAFF. CDR3 nucleotide sequence: TGCGCCAGCAGCTTTCAGGGACCGAACACTGAAGCTTTCTTT.

The V and J genes are TRBV27 and TRBJ1-1; the D gene is possibly TRBD1 (6 bases). V dropped 5 bases and J dropped 0 bases, with 13 bases sitting between them. CDR3 size: 15 residues. Germline V CDR1 and CDR2: MNHEY, SMNVEV (reference sequence). CDR3 nucleotides: TGTGCCAGCAGTCACAGGGCGGGGATGAACACTGAAGCTTTCTTT. It is translated as CASSHRAGMNTEAFF.

The chain recombines TRBV11-2 with TRBJ1-6; 9 nucleotides agree with TRBD1. The CDR3 runs 17 residues. CDR1 and CDR2 (germline): SGHAT, FQNNGV. V lost 5 bases and J lost 6; bases outside the gene matches: 11. CDR3 residues: CASSGNRGLSSNSPLHF. The DNA of the CDR3 is TGTGCCAGCAGCGGAAACAGGGGGCTAAGTTCTAATTCACCCCTCCACTTT.

The CDR3 reads CATSSTELNTEAFF. CDR3 nucleotide sequence: TGTGCCACCAGTTCGACAGAGCTGAACACTGAAGCTTTCTTT. The chain joins TRBV24-1 to TRBJ1-1; TRBD1 might be the D (5 bases). CDR3 length: 14 residues. Germline CDR1 KGHDR, CDR2 SFDVKD. V lost 6 bases to trimming and J lost 0 bases, with 10 bases between them.

V usage is TRBV27 and J usage is TRBJ2-1; TRBD2 might be the D (7 bases). V lost 2 bases and J lost 2, with 10 bases in between. There are 15 residues in the CDR3. Germline loops: CDR1 MNHEY, CDR2 SMNVEV (reference sequence). CDR3 region: CASSLVGGPYNEQFF. The CDR3, as DNA: TGTGCCAGCAGTTTAGTGGGGGGGCCCTACAATGAGCAGTTCTTC.

The gene calls are TRBV5-1 and TRBJ2-1; D gene uncertain. This CDR3 has 13 residues. CDR1 and CDR2 from the germline V gene are SGHRS and YFSETQ. Trimming left V 4 bases short and J 7 bases short, with 12 bases between. CDR3 sequence reads: CASSRRRENEQFF. The CDR3 coding sequence is TGCGCCAGCAGCCGAAGAAGGGAAAATGAGCAGTTCTTC.

The chain is built from TRBV12-5 and TRBJ2-1; D is uncertain. The ends were cut back, 6 bases at V and 6 bases at J, with 12 bases in the middle. Germline V gives CDR1 LGHNT, CDR2 FRNRAP. This CDR3 has 13 residues. The CDR3 DNA is TGTGCTAGTGGACTCGGGTTCTTCAATGAGCAGTTCTTC. Translating gives CASGLGFFNEQFF.

The V gene is TRBV2, the J gene TRBJ1-1; 7 positions agree with TRBD1. Germline CDR1 SNHLY, CDR2 FYNNEI. Losses at the gene ends were 9 bases for V and 2 bases for J; bases not matched to a gene: 6. The CDR3 spans 13 residues. Here the CDR3 DNA reads TGTGCCAGTCAGGGGGATTTTAACACTGAAGCTTTCTTT. Translated: CASQGDFNTEAFF.